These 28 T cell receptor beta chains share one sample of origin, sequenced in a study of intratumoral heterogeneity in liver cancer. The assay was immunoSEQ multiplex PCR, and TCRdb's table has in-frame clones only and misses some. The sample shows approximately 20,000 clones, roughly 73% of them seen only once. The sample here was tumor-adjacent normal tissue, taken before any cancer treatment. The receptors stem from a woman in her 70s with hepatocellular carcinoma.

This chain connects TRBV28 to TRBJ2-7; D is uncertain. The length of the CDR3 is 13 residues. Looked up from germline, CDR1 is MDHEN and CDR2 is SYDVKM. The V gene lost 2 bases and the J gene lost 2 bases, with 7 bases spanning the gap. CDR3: CASSLVGTYEQYF. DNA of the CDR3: TGTGCCAGCAGTTTAGTTGGGACCTACGAGCAGTACTTC.

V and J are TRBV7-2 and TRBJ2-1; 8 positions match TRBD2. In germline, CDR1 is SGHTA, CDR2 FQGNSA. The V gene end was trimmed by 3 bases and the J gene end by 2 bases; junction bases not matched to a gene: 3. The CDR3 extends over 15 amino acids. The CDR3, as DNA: TGTGCCAGCAGCTTCAGCGGGGGCGCCTACAATGAGCAGTTCTTC. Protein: CASSFSGGAYNEQFF.

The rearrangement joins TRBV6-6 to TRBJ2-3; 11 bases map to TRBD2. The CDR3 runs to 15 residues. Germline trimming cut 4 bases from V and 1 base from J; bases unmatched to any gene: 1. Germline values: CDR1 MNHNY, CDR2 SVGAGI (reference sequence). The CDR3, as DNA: TGTGCCAGCAGTTTTAGCGGGAGGGGCACAGATACGCAGTATTTT. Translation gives CASSFSGRGTDTQYF.

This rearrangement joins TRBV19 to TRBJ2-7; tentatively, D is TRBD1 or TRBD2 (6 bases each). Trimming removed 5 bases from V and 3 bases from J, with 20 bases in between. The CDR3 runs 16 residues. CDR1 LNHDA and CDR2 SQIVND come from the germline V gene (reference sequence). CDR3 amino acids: CASSLEGGGRLYEQYF. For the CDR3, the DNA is TGTGCCAGTAGTCTCGAAGGAGGGGGGCGCCTCTACGAGCAGTACTTC.

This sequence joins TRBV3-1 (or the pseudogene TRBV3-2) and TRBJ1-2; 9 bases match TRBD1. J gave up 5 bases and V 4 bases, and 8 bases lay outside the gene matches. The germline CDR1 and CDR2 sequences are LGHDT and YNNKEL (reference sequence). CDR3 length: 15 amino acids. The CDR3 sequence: CASSRTGTGIYGYTF. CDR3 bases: TGTGCCAGCAGCCGGACCGGGACAGGGATATATGGCTACACCTTC.

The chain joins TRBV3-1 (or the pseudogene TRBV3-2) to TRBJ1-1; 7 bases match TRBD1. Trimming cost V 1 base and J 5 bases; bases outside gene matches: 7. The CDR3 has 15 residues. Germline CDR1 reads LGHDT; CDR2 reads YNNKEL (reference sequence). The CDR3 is CASSQGAGTVTEAFF. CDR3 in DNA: TGTGCCAGCAGCCAAGGGGCCGGGACAGTAACTGAAGCTTTCTTT.

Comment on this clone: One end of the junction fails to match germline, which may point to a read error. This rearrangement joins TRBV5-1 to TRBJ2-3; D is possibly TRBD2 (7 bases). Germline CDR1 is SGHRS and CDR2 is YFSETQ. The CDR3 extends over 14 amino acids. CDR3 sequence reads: CPSSLGGATDTQYF. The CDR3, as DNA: TGCCCCAGCAGCTTGGGGGGGGCGACAGATACGCAGTATTTT.

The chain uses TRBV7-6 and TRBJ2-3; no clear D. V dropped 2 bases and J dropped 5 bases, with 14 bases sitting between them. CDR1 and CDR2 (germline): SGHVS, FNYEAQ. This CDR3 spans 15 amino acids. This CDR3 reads CASSLLGPPIDTQYF. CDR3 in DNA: TGTGCCAGCAGCTTATTAGGGCCACCTATAGATACGCAGTATTTT.

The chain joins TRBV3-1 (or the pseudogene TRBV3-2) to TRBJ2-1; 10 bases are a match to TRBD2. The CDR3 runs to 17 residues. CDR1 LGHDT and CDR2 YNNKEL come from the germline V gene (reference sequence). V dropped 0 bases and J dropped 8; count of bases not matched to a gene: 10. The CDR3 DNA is TGTGCCAGCAGCCAAGAAATTCTAGCGGGAGCAGTGGATGAGCAGTTCTTC. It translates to CASSQEILAGAVDEQFF.

In nucleotides, the CDR3 is TGTGCCAGTAGTATAGATCCGGAGGGCCGAATCACAGATACGCAGTATTTT. Amino acid sequence: CASSIDPEGRITDTQYF. V is TRBV19 and J is TRBJ2-3; a possible D gene is TRBD2 (6 bases). The CDR3 has 17 amino acids. Deletions cut 0 bases from V and 2 bases from J, with 15 bases between. Germline-derived CDR1 and CDR2 are LNHDA and SQIVND (reference sequence).

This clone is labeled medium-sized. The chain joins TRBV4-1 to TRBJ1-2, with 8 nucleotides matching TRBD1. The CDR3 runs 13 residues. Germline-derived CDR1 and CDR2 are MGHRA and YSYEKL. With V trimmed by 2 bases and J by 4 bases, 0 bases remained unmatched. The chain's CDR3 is CASSQTGGYGYTF. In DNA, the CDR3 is TGCGCCAGCAGCCAAACAGGGGGCTATGGCTACACCTTC.

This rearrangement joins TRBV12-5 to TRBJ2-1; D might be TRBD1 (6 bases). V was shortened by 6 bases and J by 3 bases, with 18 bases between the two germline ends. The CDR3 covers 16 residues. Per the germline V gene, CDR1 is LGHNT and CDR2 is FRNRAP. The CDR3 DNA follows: TGTGCTAGTGGACCCGCAGGGGCCGGATTCTACAATGAGCAGTTCTTC. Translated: CASGPAGAGFYNEQFF.

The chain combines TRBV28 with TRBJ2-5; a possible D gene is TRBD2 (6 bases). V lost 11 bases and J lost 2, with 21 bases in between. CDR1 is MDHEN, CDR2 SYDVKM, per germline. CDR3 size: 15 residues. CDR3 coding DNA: TGTGCCGGAAAAGGTGCTGGGGAGGCACAAGAGACCCAGTACTTC. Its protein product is CAGKGAGEAQETQYF.

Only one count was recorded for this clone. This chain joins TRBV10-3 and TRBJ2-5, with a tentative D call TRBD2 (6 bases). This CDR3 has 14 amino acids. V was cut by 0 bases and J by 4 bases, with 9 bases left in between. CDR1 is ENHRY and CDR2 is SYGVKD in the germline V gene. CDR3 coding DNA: TGTGCCATCAGTGAGTCCGGGAGCACAGAGACCCAGTACTTC. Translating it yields CAISESGSTETQYF.

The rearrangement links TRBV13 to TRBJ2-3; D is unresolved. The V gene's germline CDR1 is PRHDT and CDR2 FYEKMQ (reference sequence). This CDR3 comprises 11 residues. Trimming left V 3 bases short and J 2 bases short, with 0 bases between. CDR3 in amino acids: CASSFTDTQYF. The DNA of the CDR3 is TGTGCCAGCAGCTTCACAGATACGCAGTATTTT.

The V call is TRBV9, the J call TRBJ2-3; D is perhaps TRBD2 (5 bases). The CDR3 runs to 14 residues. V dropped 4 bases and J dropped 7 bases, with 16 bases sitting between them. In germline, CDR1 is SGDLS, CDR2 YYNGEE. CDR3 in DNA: TGTGCCAGCAGCCCTGGGGTAGAGGGAAATACGCAGTATTTT. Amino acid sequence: CASSPGVEGNTQYF.

CDR3 amino acids: CASRTSGYSTDTQYF. The CDR3 DNA reads TGTGCCAGCAGGACTAGCGGGTATAGCACAGATACGCAGTATTTT. The rearrangement links TRBV7-2 to TRBJ2-3, with 10 positions matching TRBD2. The J segment lost 0 bases and the V segment lost 6 bases, leaving 3 bases of the junction unmatched. Germline V gene lookup returns CDR1 SGHTA and CDR2 FQGNSA. This CDR3 is 15 amino acids long.

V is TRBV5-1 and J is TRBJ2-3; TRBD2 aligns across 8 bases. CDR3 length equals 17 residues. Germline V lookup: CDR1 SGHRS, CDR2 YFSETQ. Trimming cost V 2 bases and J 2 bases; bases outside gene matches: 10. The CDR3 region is CASSLRAGALNTDTQYF. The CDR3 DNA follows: TGCGCCAGCAGCTTAAGAGCGGGAGCATTGAACACAGATACGCAGTATTTT.

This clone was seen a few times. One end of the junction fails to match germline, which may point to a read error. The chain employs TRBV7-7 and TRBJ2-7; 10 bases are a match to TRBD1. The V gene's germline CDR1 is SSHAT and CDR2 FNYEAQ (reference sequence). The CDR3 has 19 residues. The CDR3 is CASSLAAPVTGGRFYEQYF. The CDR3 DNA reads TGTGCTAGCAGCTTAGCAGCCCCCGTGACAGGGGGCAGGTTTTACGAGCAGTACTTC.

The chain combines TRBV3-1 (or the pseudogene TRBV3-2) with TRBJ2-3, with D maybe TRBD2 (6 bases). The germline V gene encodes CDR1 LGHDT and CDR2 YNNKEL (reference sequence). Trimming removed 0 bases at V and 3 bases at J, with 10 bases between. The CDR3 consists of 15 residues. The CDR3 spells CASSQDGSGTDTQYF. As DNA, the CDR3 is TGTGCCAGCAGCCAAGACGGGAGTGGTACAGATACGCAGTATTTT.

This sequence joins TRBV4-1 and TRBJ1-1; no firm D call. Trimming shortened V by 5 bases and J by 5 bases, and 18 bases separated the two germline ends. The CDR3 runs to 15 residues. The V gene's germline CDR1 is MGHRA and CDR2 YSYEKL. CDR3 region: CASSSFRGSRTEAFF. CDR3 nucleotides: TGCGCCAGCAGCTCTTTTCGGGGATCTAGGACTGAAGCTTTCTTT.

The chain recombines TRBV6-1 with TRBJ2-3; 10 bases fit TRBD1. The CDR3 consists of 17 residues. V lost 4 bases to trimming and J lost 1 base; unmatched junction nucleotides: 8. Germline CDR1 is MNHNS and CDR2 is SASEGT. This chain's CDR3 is CASSASTGTGGTDTQYF. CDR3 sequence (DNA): TGTGCCAGCAGTGCGAGTACCGGGACAGGGGGCACAGATACGCAGTATTTT.

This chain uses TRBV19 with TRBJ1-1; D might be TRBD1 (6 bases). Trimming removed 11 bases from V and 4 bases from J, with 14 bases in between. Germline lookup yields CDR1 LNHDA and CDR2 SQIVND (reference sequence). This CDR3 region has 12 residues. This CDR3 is CAARQAGTEAFF. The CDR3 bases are TGTGCCGCTAGACAGGCTGGCACTGAAGCTTTCTTT.

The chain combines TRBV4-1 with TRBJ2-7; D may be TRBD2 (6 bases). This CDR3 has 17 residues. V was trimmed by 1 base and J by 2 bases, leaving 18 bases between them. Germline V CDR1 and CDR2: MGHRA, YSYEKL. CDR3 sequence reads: CASSQAGFGRGTYEQYF. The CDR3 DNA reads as TGCGCCAGCAGCCAAGCAGGCTTTGGGCGGGGTACCTACGAGCAGTACTTC.

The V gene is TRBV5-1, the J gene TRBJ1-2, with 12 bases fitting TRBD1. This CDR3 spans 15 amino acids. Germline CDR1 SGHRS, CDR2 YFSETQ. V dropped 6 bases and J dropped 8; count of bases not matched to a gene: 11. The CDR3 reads CASTSQGQGAPGYTF. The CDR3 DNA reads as TGCGCCAGCACCTCCCAGGGACAGGGGGCGCCAGGCTACACCTTC.

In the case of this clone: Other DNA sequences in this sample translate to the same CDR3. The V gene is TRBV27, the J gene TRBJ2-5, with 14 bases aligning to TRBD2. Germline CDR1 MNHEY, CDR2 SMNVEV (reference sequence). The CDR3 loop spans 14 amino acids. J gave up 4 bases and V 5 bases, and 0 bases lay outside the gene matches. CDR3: CASSGTSGRETQYF. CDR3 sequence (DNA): TGTGCCAGCAGTGGGACTAGCGGGAGAGAGACCCAGTACTTC.

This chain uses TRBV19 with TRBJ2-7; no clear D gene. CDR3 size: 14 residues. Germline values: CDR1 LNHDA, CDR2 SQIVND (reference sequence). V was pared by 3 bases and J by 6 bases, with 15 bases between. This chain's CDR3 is CASSIRYFKCEQYF. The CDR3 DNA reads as TGTGCCAGTAGTATTCGGTACTTTAAATGCGAGCAGTACTTC.

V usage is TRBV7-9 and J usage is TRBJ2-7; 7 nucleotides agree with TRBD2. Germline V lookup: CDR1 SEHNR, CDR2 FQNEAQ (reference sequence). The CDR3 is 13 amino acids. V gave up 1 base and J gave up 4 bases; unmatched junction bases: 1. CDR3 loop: CASSLVSGYEQYF. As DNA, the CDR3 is TGTGCCAGCAGCTTAGTTAGCGGGTACGAGCAGTACTTC. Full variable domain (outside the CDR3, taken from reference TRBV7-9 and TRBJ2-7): DTGVSQNPRHKITKRGQNVTFRCDPISEHNRLYWYRQTLGQGPEFLTYFQNEAQLEKSRLLSDRFSAERPKGSFSTLEIQRTEQGDSAMYLCASSLVSGYEQYFGPGTRLTVT.